This TCR beta chain appears in the sequencing data of a study of regulatory T cells in long-lasting Graves disease. Study-level background: Duration of antithyroid drug therapy among newly diagnosed Graves' patients was under 3 months. Broader study findings: TRBV28 was favored in persistent disease, as were TRBJ1-2 and TRBJ2-5. TCR diversity was lower in persistent Graves' patients than in newly diagnosed ones. Comparison showed that persistent patients shared more public clonotypes (about 2,700) than new patients (about 880).

The time point here: newly diagnosed GD, antithyroid drugs for less than 3 months. Extracted PBMC RNA gave rise to the TCR library. Building the TCR beta libraries relied on iRepertoire HTBI primers, and CDR3 regions underwent Arm-PCR. Via MiXCR, TCRdb re-called the multiplex PCR reads, giving one row per CDR3 protein. The sample lists 350,000 to 400,000 distinct CDR3 sequences, roughly 16% occurring once. The germline gives CDR1 DFQATT, CDR2 SNEGSKA (reference sequence). Trimming cost V 6 bases and J 5 bases, with 14 bases left between them. The CDR3 has 13 amino acids. For this clonotype: What it recognizes is unknown.

The source of this sequence is a female donor with Graves disease. The gene calls are TRBV20-1 and TRBJ1-5, with D unresolved. The starting material was peripheral blood mononuclear cells (PBMCs), obtained at new diagnosis, from a patient treated with antithyroid drugs. The CDR3 DNA sequence: TGCAGTGCCCGCGGTGGCCGGGATCAGCCCCAGCATTTT. Translating gives CSARGGRDQPQHF.